Listed below are T cell receptor beta chains from one sample, sequenced in a study of T cells in Graves' hyperthyroidism and ophthalmopathy. TCRdb analysed the multiplex PCR reads with MiXCR anew, one entry per CDR3 protein. The data hold 400,000 to 600,000 distinct CDR3 sequences, with under 25% observed a single time. Sequencing used blood. Every receptor here comes from a man aged 18 to 29 with Graves' hyperthyroidism. The CDR3 runs from the conserved cysteine through the conserved F or W. The D gene is left open where the match is weak. A clone size is listed for some rows: how often the clone was seen (once, few, many), or a class if it is expanded.

>TRBV6-1|.|TRBJ2-2|many|14
TGTGCCAGCAGTGAAGTAGGGGACACCGGGGAGCTGTTTTTT
CASSEVGDTGELFF
>TRBV15|.|TRBJ1-2|many|16
TGTGCCACCAGCAGAGATGTCCGGGTGGGGAACTATGGCTACACCTTC
CATSRDVRVGNYGYTF
>TRBV30|.|TRBJ2-7|.|11
TGTGCCTGGAGGGGGGACTACGAGCAGTACTTC
CAWRGDYEQYF
>TRBV5-1|TRBD1|TRBJ1-1|many|15
TGCGCCAGCAGCTCGGGACAGGGGATGGGTCAAGCGGCTTTCTTT
CASSSGQGMGQAAFF
>TRBV3-1|.|TRBJ2-7|many|16
TGTGCCAGCAGCCCTCTATGGCGGGCAAGCTCCTACGAGCAGTACTTC
CASSPLWRASSYEQYF
>TRBV20-1|TRBD2|TRBJ2-7|.|16
TGCAGTGCTAGTACCTCTAGCGGGGGGTTAACCTACGAGCAGTACTTC
CSASTSSGGLTYEQYF
>TRBV12-3/TRBV12-4|.|TRBJ1-1|many|13
TGTGCCAGCAGTCCCTCAAAGAACACTGAAGCTTTCTTT
CASSPSKNTEAFF
>TRBV13|TRBD2|TRBJ2-7|few|17
TGTGCCAGCAGCTCTGGGCCTCTAGCGGGGGGACGATACGAGCAGTACTTC
CASSSGPLAGGRYEQYF
>TRBV19|.|TRBJ1-1|.|12
TGTTCCAGTAGTATCGGCAATACTGAAGCTTTCTTT
CSSSIGNTEAFF
>TRBV4-1|TRBD1|TRBJ1-1|many|15
TGCGCCAGCAGCCACGGAGGAGCAGGGGGCACTGAAGCTTTCTTT
CASSHGGAGGTEAFF
>TRBV28|.|TRBJ1-5|.|14
TGTGCCAGTACCAGGGGTTGGGGCAATCAGCCCCAGCATTTT
CASTRGWGNQPQHF
>TRBV11-2|TRBD2|TRBJ2-7|many|16
TGTGCCAGCAGCCCCGCCAGGAGCGGGAGAGCTCACGAGCAGTACTTC
CASSPARSGRAHEQYF
>TRBV12-3/TRBV12-4|.|TRBJ1-1|many|14
TGTGCCAGCAGTTTAGTTGGGCGGGGAACTGAAGCTTTCTTT
CASSLVGRGTEAFF
>TRBV2|.|TRBJ2-7|many|15
TGTGCCAGCAGATTCTCGGGCGGGTCCTACTACGAGCAGTACTTC
CASRFSGGSYYEQYF
>TRBV5-1|.|TRBJ2-7|.|15
TGCGCCAGCAGCTTGGGTGGGTATTTCTCCTACGAGCAGTACTTC
CASSLGGYFSYEQYF
>TRBV30|.|TRBJ1-1|many|11
TGTGCAGGGGTCATGAACACTGAAGCTTTCTTT
CAGVMNTEAFF
>TRBV20-1|.|TRBJ2-7|many|16
TGCAGTGCTAGAGATGATATGAACCAACCCTCCTACGAGCAGTACTTC
CSARDDMNQPSYEQYF
>TRBV11-2|.|TRBJ2-2|few|13
TGTGCCACCAGGAGGGGGCTAACCGGGGAGCTGTTTTTT
CATRRGLTGELFF
>TRBV28|TRBD1|TRBJ1-2|many|16
TGTGCCAGCAGTTTAGGGACAGGGCTAGTTAACTATGGCTACACCTTC
CASSLGTGLVNYGYTF
>TRBV6-1|.|TRBJ1-1|many|13
TGTGCCAGCACCAAGAGGTACCGGACTGAAGCTTTCTTT
CASTKRYRTEAFF
>TRBV6-1|.|TRBJ2-5|.|15
TGTGCCAGCCCCCCCCTACGCCGGATGGGGGAGACCCAGTACTTC
CASPPLRRMGETQYF
>TRBV19|.|TRBJ2-5|many|12
TGTGCCAGCACAGGGTTCGGGGAGACCCAGTACTTC
CASTGFGETQYF
>TRBV19|TRBD1|TRBJ1-1|few|14
TGTGCCAGTAGTGCAGGGGGCGCCTACACTGAAGCTTTCTTT
CASSAGGAYTEAFF
>TRBV11-3|TRBD2|TRBJ2-2|many|15
TGTGCCAGCAGCCCCCCCGTGGGGGGGGCCGGGGAGCTGTTTTTT
CASSPPVGGAGELFF
>TRBV6-1|.|TRBJ1-2|many|14
TGTGCCAGCGGGGGACACCAGTCTAACTATGGCTACACCTTC
CASGGHQSNYGYTF